These 20 T cell receptor beta chains originate from one sample sequenced in a study of T cell responses to AZD1222 COVID-19 vaccine. The assay was immunoSEQ multiplex PCR, and TCRdb's table has in-frame clones only and misses some. This sample carries roughly 120,000 clones, over 75% of them seen once, and the ten largest clones take 6% to 8%. Source: peripheral blood, taken on day 0 of AZD1222 vaccination. The receptors shown here come from an adult in good health.

The chain uses TRBV7-2 and TRBJ2-7; D not resolved. Trimming cost V 5 bases and J 7 bases, with 18 bases left between them. The V gene's germline CDR1 is SGHTA and CDR2 FQGNSA. The CDR3 consists of 14 residues. For the CDR3, the DNA is TGTGCCAGCAGCCCCGGACCGGGCCTGAGAGAGCAGTACTTC. Amino acid sequence: CASSPGPGLREQYF.

The chain links TRBV4-3 to TRBJ2-1, with a possible D match to TRBD2 (6 bases). This CDR3 spans 14 amino acids. Germline CDR1 LGHNA, CDR2 YSLEER. V lost 3 bases, J lost 6 bases, and 12 bases lay in between. In DNA form, the CDR3 reads TGCGCCAGCAGCCACTCGGGAGTGGGCAATGAGCAGTTCTTC. Translating it yields CASSHSGVGNEQFF.

This clone was counted a few times. The rearrangement links TRBV28 to TRBJ2-7, with D perhaps TRBD2 (6 bases). This CDR3 has 14 residues. Between the trimmed V and J ends, which lost 2 bases and 7 bases, there was a span of 15 bases. The germline V gene encodes CDR1 MDHEN and CDR2 SYDVKM. The CDR3 DNA sequence: TGTGCCAGCAGTTTAGGGGGGACCGGAGTGGAGCAGTACTTC. Amino acids: CASSLGGTGVEQYF.

V is TRBV30 and J is TRBJ1-2; TRBD1 matches at 7 bases. Per the germline V gene, CDR1 is GTSNPN and CDR2 is SVGIG (reference sequence). V lost 4 bases, J lost 4 bases, and 6 bases stayed unmatched. CDR3 length: 13 amino acids. CDR3 residues: CAWTGTDRYGYTF. CDR3 sequence (DNA): TGTGCCTGGACCGGGACAGACCGCTATGGCTACACCTTC.

The J gene is TRBJ2-7, the V gene TRBV9; D call uncertain. The germline V gene encodes CDR1 SGDLS and CDR2 YYNGEE. This CDR3 has 13 amino acids. Trimming stripped 5 bases from V and 3 bases from J, with 12 bases between. The CDR3 spells CASSRDEDYEQYF. The CDR3 coding sequence is TGTGCCAGCAGTAGGGATGAGGACTACGAGCAGTACTTC.

This clone was seen once. The chain uses TRBV5-1 and TRBJ1-3; D remains ambiguous. The CDR3 length is 14 residues. The germline V gene encodes CDR1 SGHRS and CDR2 YFSETQ. Between the trimmed V and J ends, which lost 4 bases and 5 bases, there was a span of 13 bases. DNA for the CDR3: TGCGCCAGCAGCCCAACGACGGAGAGAAACACCATATATTTT. Its translation is CASSPTTERNTIYF.

This sequence joins TRBV7-2 and TRBJ2-5; 10 bases align to TRBD2. This CDR3 is built from 16 residues. J lost 5 bases, V lost 1 base, and 7 bases had no gene match. Germline CDR1 SGHTA, CDR2 FQGNSA. The CDR3 region has the DNA TGTGCCAGCAGCTTAGTAGCGGGAGGAGTCGGGGAGACCCAGTACTTC. As protein: CASSLVAGGVGETQYF.

The V call is TRBV5-1, the J call TRBJ2-2, with 8 bases that match TRBD2. The CDR3 contains 15 residues. With V trimmed by 0 bases and J by 5 bases, 3 bases remained unmatched. Germline loops: CDR1 SGHRS, CDR2 YFSETQ. The DNA of the CDR3 is TGCGCCAGCAGCTTGGATGGACTAGCAACCGGGGAGCTGTTTTTT. This gives the protein CASSLDGLATGELFF. The full variable domain, rest sourced from reference TRBV5-1 and TRBJ2-2, is KAGVTQTPRYLIKTRGQQVTLSCSPISGHRSVSWYQQTPGQGLQFLFEYFSETQRNKGNFPGRFSGRQFSNSRSEMNVSTLELGDSALYLCASSLDGLATGELFFGEGSRLTVL.

This sequence joins TRBV7-3 and TRBJ2-3; 7 bases align to TRBD2. This CDR3 is 16 amino acids long. In germline, CDR1 is SGHTA, CDR2 FQGTGA. The V gene end was trimmed by 5 bases and the J gene end by 1 base; junction bases not matched to a gene: 9. CDR3 amino acids: CASSPTRTSGTDTQYF. For the CDR3, the DNA is TGTGCCAGCAGCCCCACCCGAACTAGCGGCACAGATACGCAGTATTTT.

The V and J genes are TRBV7-3 and TRBJ1-2, with 9 bases fitting TRBD1. V shed 4 bases and J 8 bases; nucleotides not matched to a gene: 8. The germline gives CDR1 SGHTA, CDR2 FQGTGA. The CDR3 is 14 amino acids. The CDR3 region has the DNA TGTGCCAGCAGCTCCCAACAGGGGGCCGACGGCTACACCTTC. This translates into CASSSQQGADGYTF. The complete variable domain, with remaining parts taken from reference TRBV7-3 and TRBJ1-2, reads GAGVSQTPSNKVTEKGKYVELRCDPISGHTALYWYRQSLGQGPEFLIYFQGTGAADDSGLPNDRFFAVRPEGSVSTLKIQRTERGDSAVYLCASSSQQGADGYTFGSGTRLTVV.

V is TRBV12-5 and J is TRBJ1-1; the match to TRBD1 covers 8 bases. The germline gives CDR1 LGHNT, CDR2 FRNRAP. The CDR3 runs to 15 residues. V lost 4 bases and J lost 2; bases outside the gene matches: 6. The CDR3 loop is CASGYVTGGNTEAFF. CDR3 nucleotides: TGTGCTAGTGGTTACGTAACAGGGGGAAACACTGAAGCTTTCTTT.

The rearrangement joins TRBV7-3 to TRBJ2-5; 11 bases agree with TRBD1. Germline CDR1 and CDR2: SGHTA and FQGTGA. The CDR3 is made up of 14 amino acids. With V trimmed by 5 bases and J by 4 bases, 3 bases remained unmatched. CDR3 region: CASSRTGGLETQYF. CDR3 in DNA: TGTGCCAGCAGCCGGACAGGGGGCCTAGAGACCCAGTACTTC.

The chain couples TRBV27 to TRBJ1-5; D is perhaps TRBD1 (6 bases). The V end was cut by 4 bases, the J end by 3 bases, with 13 bases between. The V gene's germline CDR1 is MNHEY and CDR2 SMNVEV (reference sequence). The CDR3 totals 15 residues. This CDR3 reads CASSSQQGFNQPQHF. The CDR3 DNA reads TGTGCCAGCAGTTCCCAACAGGGATTCAATCAGCCCCAGCATTTT.

This clone was picked up one time. The chain couples TRBV30 to TRBJ1-6; D ambiguous. Deletions cut 0 bases from V and 6 bases from J, with 9 bases between. Germline CDR1 reads GTSNPN; CDR2 reads SVGIG (reference sequence). The CDR3 consists of 14 residues. The CDR3 reads CAWSVTGINSPLHF. Here the CDR3 DNA reads TGTGCCTGGAGTGTGACGGGGATTAATTCACCCCTCCACTTT.

The rearrangement links TRBV6-1 to TRBJ2-7, with a weak D call TRBD1 (5 bases). CDR3 length: 14 amino acids. Germline V gene sequence: CDR1 MNHNS, CDR2 SASEGT. Trimming took off 3 bases at V and 1 base at J, with 10 bases between the two ends. CDR3 sequence: CASSETTVSYEQYF. The CDR3 nucleotides read TGTGCCAGCAGTGAGACGACAGTTTCCTACGAGCAGTACTTC.

The chain has TRBV7-9 and TRBJ2-1, with 10 nucleotides matching TRBD1. In germline, CDR1 is SEHNR, CDR2 FQNEAQ (reference sequence). The J segment lost 10 bases and the V segment lost 1 base, leaving 7 bases of the junction unmatched. This CDR3 has 15 residues. CDR3 bases: TGTGCCAGCAGCTTAGTAGGGACAGGGGCCGAAGAGCAGTTCTTC. It translates to CASSLVGTGAEEQFF. The full variable domain, its missing parts supplied by reference TRBV7-9 and TRBJ2-1, is DTGVSQNPRHKITKRGQNVTFRCDPISEHNRLYWYRQTLGQGPEFLTYFQNEAQLEKSRLLSDRFSAERPKGSFSTLEIQRTEQGDSAMYLCASSLVGTGAEEQFFGPGTRLTVL.

The gene calls are TRBV28 and TRBJ1-1; no clear D. CDR3 size: 13 residues. V dropped 2 bases and J dropped 7 bases, with 11 bases sitting between them. The germline V gene encodes CDR1 MDHEN and CDR2 SYDVKM. The CDR3 nucleotides are TGTGCCAGCAGTTTAACCATACACCTTGAAGCTTTCTTT. Its translation is CASSLTIHLEAFF.

This sequence joins TRBV10-2 and TRBJ2-5; D is perhaps TRBD1 (6 bases). CDR1 is WSHSY and CDR2 is SAAADI in the germline V gene. V lost 8 bases and J lost 9, with 25 bases in between. This CDR3 is 15 amino acids long. CDR3 sequence reads: CASETGRQARRAQYF. The CDR3 DNA reads as TGCGCCAGCGAGACTGGACGACAGGCCCGGCGGGCCCAGTACTTC.

The J gene is TRBJ1-2, the V gene TRBV29-1; D is unclear. The V and J ends lost 7 bases and 2 bases respectively, with 8 bases between them. Germline lookup yields CDR1 SQVTM and CDR2 ANQGSEA. The length of the CDR3 is 11 residues. CDR3 sequence reads: CSAIENYGYTF. In nucleotides, the CDR3 is TGCAGCGCTATTGAGAACTATGGCTACACCTTC.

This clone was observed once. The chain is built from TRBV4-3 and TRBJ2-5, with D possibly called TRBD1 or TRBD2 (5 bases each). The CDR3 sequence is 18 residues long. With 0 bases removed from V and 1 base from J, the gap between germline ends came to 18 bases. Per the germline V gene, CDR1 is LGHNA and CDR2 is YSLEER. The CDR3 spells CASSQDWDPVTFQETQYF. The CDR3 DNA is TGCGCCAGCAGCCAAGATTGGGACCCCGTGACCTTCCAAGAGACCCAGTACTTC.